The T cell receptor beta chain under discussion was sequenced for a study of CD8 T cells in ankylosing spondylitis. The CDR3 has 13 residues. In germline, CDR1 is SGHTA, CDR2 FQGNSA. With 5 bases clipped from V and 4 bases from J, the junction kept 5 bases outside the gene matches. Many counts were recorded for this clonotype. The antigen remains unidentified. Whole-study findings and limits: The authors found the disease-linked clones to be CD8+ and relatively rare in peripheral blood. It was reported that disease-linked clones were significantly enriched in matched ankylosing spondylitis synovial fluid.

Construction of TCR beta libraries was performed using quantitative 5'-RACE with molecular barcodes. TCRdb analysed the 5' RACE reads with MiXCR anew, one entry per CDR3 protein. Of a few hundred thousand distinct CDR3 sequences detected, 18% appear once; the ten largest clones hold around a third. Material: blood, either unsorted or a sorted T cell fraction (not recorded which). The chain combines TRBV7-2 with TRBJ2-7; 7 positions match TRBD1. This receptor was identified in a male donor with ankylosing spondylitis or in good health (not recorded which). CDR3 DNA: TGTGCCAGCAGCCCAAACAGGGGTTACGAGCAGTACTTC. Translated: CASSPNRGYEQYF.